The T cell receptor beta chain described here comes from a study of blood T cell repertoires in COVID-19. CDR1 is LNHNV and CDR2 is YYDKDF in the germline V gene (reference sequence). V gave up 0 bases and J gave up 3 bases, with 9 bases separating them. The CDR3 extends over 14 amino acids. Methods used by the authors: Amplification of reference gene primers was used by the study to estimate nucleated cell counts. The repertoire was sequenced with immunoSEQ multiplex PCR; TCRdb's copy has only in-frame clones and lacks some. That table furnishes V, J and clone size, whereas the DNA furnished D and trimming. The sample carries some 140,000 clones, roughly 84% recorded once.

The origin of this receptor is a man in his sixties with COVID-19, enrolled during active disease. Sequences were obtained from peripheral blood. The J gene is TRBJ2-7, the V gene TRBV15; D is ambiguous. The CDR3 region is CATSRDKGGYEQYF. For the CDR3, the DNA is TGTGCCACCAGCAGAGATAAAGGCGGCTACGAGCAGTACTTC. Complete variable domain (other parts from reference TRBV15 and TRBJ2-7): DAMVIQNPRYQVTQFGKPVTLSCSQTLNHNVMYWYQQKSSQAPKLLFHYYDKDFNNEADTPDNFQSRRPNTSFCFLDIRSPGLGDTAMYLCATSRDKGGYEQYFGPGTRLTVT.